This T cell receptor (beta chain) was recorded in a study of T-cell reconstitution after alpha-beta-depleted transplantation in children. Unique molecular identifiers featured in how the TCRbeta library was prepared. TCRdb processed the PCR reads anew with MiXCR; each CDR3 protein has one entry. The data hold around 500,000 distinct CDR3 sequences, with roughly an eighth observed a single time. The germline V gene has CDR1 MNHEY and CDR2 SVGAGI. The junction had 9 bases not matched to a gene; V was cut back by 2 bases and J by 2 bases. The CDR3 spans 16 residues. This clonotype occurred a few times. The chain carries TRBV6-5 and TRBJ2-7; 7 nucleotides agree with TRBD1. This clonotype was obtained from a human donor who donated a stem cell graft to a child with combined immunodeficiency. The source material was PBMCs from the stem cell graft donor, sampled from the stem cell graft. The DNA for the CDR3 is TGTGCCAGCAGTTACCACACAGGGGTAAACCCCTACGAGCAGTACTTC. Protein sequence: CASSYHTGVNPYEQYF.